A selection of T cell receptor beta chains follows, all from one sample in a study of blood T cell repertoires in COVID-19. The method was immunoSEQ multiplex PCR; TCRdb's version includes in-frame clones alone and lacks a portion of them. The data show under 45,000 clones, roughly 90% seen once. Sample: peripheral blood. The receptors shown here come from a man aged 55 to 70 with active COVID-19. Both conserved end residues are part of each CDR3. Fields, in order: V gene, J gene, D gene, clone size, CDR3 protein, CDR3 DNA. The D gene is left open where the match is weak. The size field is filled for only some rows; it gives once, few, many or a size class.

v_gene: TRBV3-1/TRBV3-2
j_gene: TRBJ1-3
d_gene: TRBD1
abundance: NA
CDR3aa: CASSQDPDRANTIYF
CDR3nt: TGTGCCAGCAGCCAAGATCCGGACAGGGCGAACACCATATATTTT

v_gene: TRBV6-5
j_gene: TRBJ2-7
d_gene: NA
abundance: NA
CDR3aa: CASSRSGGYEQYF
CDR3nt: TGTGCCAGCAGTCGTAGCGGCGGATACGAGCAGTACTTC

v_gene: TRBV12-3/TRBV12-4
j_gene: TRBJ2-3
d_gene: TRBD2
abundance: NA
CDR3aa: CASRGGDTQYF
CDR3nt: TGTGCCAGCCGCGGGGGGGATACGCAGTATTTT

v_gene: TRBV7-9
j_gene: TRBJ2-7
d_gene: NA
abundance: NA
CDR3aa: CASSLLSEQYF
CDR3nt: TGTGCCAGCAGCTTATTGAGCGAGCAGTACTTC

v_gene: TRBV11-2
j_gene: TRBJ2-1
d_gene: NA
abundance: NA
CDR3aa: CASRTQGAYNEQFF
CDR3nt: TGTGCCAGCAGAACACAGGGAGCGTACAATGAGCAGTTCTTC

v_gene: TRBV2
j_gene: TRBJ1-2
d_gene: NA
abundance: NA
CDR3aa: CASSEIQGNYGYTF
CDR3nt: TGTGCCAGCAGTGAAATTCAGGGGAACTATGGCTACACCTTC

v_gene: TRBV18
j_gene: TRBJ2-3
d_gene: TRBD2
abundance: once
CDR3aa: CASSPAGGTDTQYF
CDR3nt: TGTGCCAGCTCACCGGCGGGAGGGACAGATACGCAGTATTTT

v_gene: TRBV18
j_gene: TRBJ2-4
d_gene: TRBD2
abundance: NA
CDR3aa: CASSPGLEREPKNIQYF
CDR3nt: TGTGCCAGCTCACCTGGGCTCGAGCGGGAGCCCAAAAACATTCAGTACTTC

v_gene: TRBV18
j_gene: TRBJ2-5
d_gene: TRBD1
abundance: NA
CDR3aa: CASSARAQGMEETQYF
CDR3nt: TGTGCCAGCTCCGCCAGGGCACAGGGGATGGAGGAGACCCAGTACTTC

v_gene: TRBV7-9
j_gene: TRBJ2-7
d_gene: NA
abundance: NA
CDR3aa: CASSLSLFGEQYF
CDR3nt: TGTGCCAGCAGCTTAAGTCTATTTGGCGAGCAGTACTTC

v_gene: TRBV7-3
j_gene: TRBJ2-3
d_gene: TRBD1
abundance: NA
CDR3aa: CASSYSGGPDTQYF
CDR3nt: TGTGCCAGCAGCTATTCAGGGGGCCCGGATACGCAGTATTTT

v_gene: TRBV10-2
j_gene: TRBJ2-5
d_gene: NA
abundance: NA
CDR3aa: CASSQGWGETQYF
CDR3nt: TGCGCCAGCAGTCAGGGTTGGGGAGAGACCCAGTACTTC

v_gene: TRBV6-5
j_gene: TRBJ2-7
d_gene: TRBD2
abundance: NA
CDR3aa: CASSSGTSGTNEQYF
CDR3nt: TGTGCCAGCAGTTCCGGGACTAGCGGGACCAACGAGCAGTACTTC

v_gene: TRBV6-5
j_gene: TRBJ2-7
d_gene: TRBD1
abundance: once
CDR3aa: CATLDRGAYEQYF
CDR3nt: TGTGCCACCCTTGACAGGGGAGCCTACGAGCAGTACTTC

v_gene: TRBV6-6
j_gene: TRBJ1-4
d_gene: TRBD1
abundance: NA
CDR3aa: CASSDQDRVQKLFF
CDR3nt: TGTGCCAGCAGTGATCAAGACAGGGTACAAAAACTGTTTTTT

v_gene: TRBV3-1/TRBV3-2
j_gene: TRBJ2-1
d_gene: TRBD2
abundance: NA
CDR3aa: CASSPGLAAPSSYNEQFF
CDR3nt: TGTGCCAGCAGCCCGGGACTAGCGGCTCCCAGCTCCTACAATGAGCAGTTCTTC

v_gene: TRBV5-8
j_gene: TRBJ2-4
d_gene: NA
abundance: NA
CDR3aa: CASSPEGGQRNIQYF
CDR3nt: TGTGCCAGCAGCCCTGAGGGGGGGCAGCGAAACATTCAGTACTTC